This entry lists 11 T cell receptor beta chains sequenced from one sample in a study of T cell repertoires in cytomegalovirus infection. One entry per CDR3 protein, called by TCRdb with MiXCR from the reads. Of just over 450,000 distinct CDR3 sequences listed, 40% to 50% are singletons. Antigens for these TCRs are unknown. This specimen was cultured PBMCs, taken from culture after CMV antigen stimulation. The source of these receptors is a human donor in good health (CMV status not recorded). Some clones in this sample may be carry-over from other donors' samples.

Only a few counts were recorded for this clonotype. The chain employs TRBV6-6 and TRBJ2-1; unclear D gene. The CDR3 length is 15 residues. In germline, CDR1 is MNHNY, CDR2 SVGAGI (reference sequence). V was clipped by 2 bases and J by 0 bases, with 8 bases between them. The CDR3 sequence is CASSYDSYSYNEQFF. CDR3 sequence (DNA): TGTGCCAGCAGTTACGACTCCTACTCCTACAATGAGCAGTTCTTC.

This chain connects TRBV7-1 to TRBJ1-5, with TRBD1 matching over 9 bases. TRBV7-1 is an ORF; its function is uncertain. CDR3 length equals 15 residues. V was clipped by 3 bases and J by 4 bases; unmatched bases: 4. The CDR3 loop reads CASSSSDRGNQPQHF. As DNA, the CDR3 is TGTGCCAGCAGCTCTTCGGACAGGGGAAATCAGCCCCAGCATTTT.

The rearrangement uses TRBV15 and TRBJ2-3; D is possibly TRBD2 (6 bases). The germline V and J ends were trimmed by 1 base and 6 bases, with 17 bases remaining between them. The CDR3 runs to 16 residues. Germline V lookup: CDR1 LNHNV, CDR2 YYDKDF (reference sequence). CDR3 residues: CATSRGDLSLADTQYF. The DNA for the CDR3 is TGTGCCACCAGCAGAGGGGACTTAAGTCTGGCGGATACGCAGTATTTT.

CDR3 sequence: CASSMAPNYGYTF. The CDR3 DNA reads TGTGCCAGTAGTATGGCCCCCAACTATGGCTACACCTTC. This chain joins TRBV19 and TRBJ1-2; no firm D call. The CDR3 has 13 amino acids. The germline V gene has CDR1 LNHDA and CDR2 SQIVND (reference sequence). V lost 3 bases, J lost 2 bases, and 7 bases lay in between.

For the CDR3, the DNA is TGTGCCAGCAAGCGGGGGAGTTATAGCACAGATACGCAGTATTTT. Its protein product is CASKRGSYSTDTQYF. This chain uses TRBV6-5 with TRBJ2-3; 8 bases map to TRBD2. Germline V gives CDR1 MNHEY, CDR2 SVGAGI. The J segment lost 0 bases and the V segment lost 7 bases, leaving 6 bases of the junction unmatched. The CDR3 extends over 15 amino acids.

CDR3 region: CASRDPMDPTSTDTQYF. The CDR3 bases are TGTGCCAGCAGGGACCCCATGGATCCCACATCCACAGATACGCAGTATTTT. The genes are TRBV6-2 or TRBV6-3 and TRBJ2-3, with unresolved D. Per the germline V gene, CDR1 is MNHEY and CDR2 is SVGEGT. The V and J ends lost 6 bases and 2 bases respectively, with 21 bases between them. This CDR3 contains 17 residues.

This clonotype has ten or more counts. The chain combines TRBV7-2 with TRBJ2-1, with D possibly called TRBD1 or TRBD2 (6 bases each). The CDR3 is made up of 15 amino acids. Germline CDR1 reads SGHTA; CDR2 reads FQGNSA. V shed 1 base and J shed 4 bases, with 11 bases lying between them. CDR3 coding DNA: TGTGCCAGCAGCTTAGTCGGCGGGACATACAATGAGCAGTTCTTC. It translates to CASSLVGGTYNEQFF.

The chain uses TRBV14 and TRBJ2-7, with 10 bases aligning to TRBD2. Germline trimming cut 4 bases from V and 6 bases from J; bases unmatched to any gene: 3. Germline values: CDR1 SGHDN, CDR2 FVKESK. This CDR3 is 13 amino acids long. CDR3 residues: CASSRGLASEQYF. The CDR3 DNA reads as TGTGCCAGCAGCCGGGGACTAGCGTCCGAGCAGTACTTC.

This chain uses TRBV4-1 with TRBJ1-2, with D unclear. The CDR3 sequence is 18 residues long. The V end was cut by 4 bases, the J end by 1 base, with 22 bases between. CDR1 is MGHRA, CDR2 YSYEKL, per germline. The CDR3 DNA sequence: TGCGCCAGCAGCCTTCCCCCCGGAGGGCGAGCCATTAACTATGGCTACACCTTC. Its translation is CASSLPPGGRAINYGYTF.

This clonotype was observed a handful of times. The chain couples TRBV19 to TRBJ1-2; 7 nucleotides match TRBD1. Germline V gene lookup returns CDR1 LNHDA and CDR2 SQIVND (reference sequence). J was trimmed by 6 bases and V by 1 base; bases with no gene match: 14. This CDR3 contains 17 residues. The CDR3 reads CASSIGPNRGGLHGYTF. In DNA, the CDR3 is TGTGCCAGTAGTATAGGGCCGAACAGGGGCGGACTCCATGGCTACACCTTC.

V gene TRBV7-2 combines with J gene TRBJ1-3; possible D gene TRBD1, 6 bases. The CDR3 covers 21 residues. Germline-derived CDR1 and CDR2 are SGHTA and FQGNSA. V gave up 2 bases and J gave up 0 bases, with 26 bases separating them. The DNA of the CDR3 is TGTGCCAGCAGCTTAACCCCACCCTCCCCGACAGGTGCCATCTCTGGAAACACCATATATTTT. Translation gives CASSLTPPSPTGAISGNTIYF.